These 26 T cell receptor beta chains originate from one sample sequenced in a study of tumor-infiltrating lymphocytes in primary liver carcinoma. RNA was extracted from whole blood without cell sorting, alongside germline DNA. The investigators made TCR beta cDNA from roughly 0.55 ug total RNA, using a constant-region primer. It was through three nested multiplex PCR rounds of slightly modified ARM-PCR that TCR beta libraries arose. Amplification in the first two PCR rounds was performed using TRBV1-TRBV30 forward primers and a C-beta reverse primer for 10 cycles each. In TCRdb, the multiplex PCR reads were re-called with MiXCR into one record per CDR3 protein. This sample has 190,000 or so distinct CDR3 sequences; approximately 65% occur once, and the top ten carry approximately 6.5%. The sequenced material came from peripheral blood. Source of these receptors: a woman between 55 and 75 years old with primary liver carcinoma and hepatitis B virus infection.

This clonotype has only a few counts. The chain recombines TRBV5-4 with TRBJ1-1, with 10 bases matching TRBD1. Trimming cost V 5 bases and J 8 bases; bases outside gene matches: 6. CDR1 is SGHNT and CDR2 is YYREEE in the germline V gene (reference sequence). The CDR3 has 13 amino acids. The CDR3 loop reads CASSWTGGEEAFF. The CDR3 DNA reads as TGTGCCAGCAGTTGGACAGGGGGAGAGGAAGCTTTCTTT.

This clonotype has more than one count but fewer than ten. A much larger clone is a single base away; this may be a read error. The V and J genes are TRBV29-1 and TRBJ2-2; D might be TRBD2 (5 bases). V was shortened by 2 bases and J by 3 bases, with 13 bases between the two germline ends. Germline values: CDR1 SQVTM, CDR2 ANQGSEA. This CDR3 spans 15 amino acids. The CDR3 bases are TGCAGCGTTGAATACGTAGGGCGGGACACCGGGGAGCTGTTTTTT. Translating gives CSVEYVGRDTGELFF.

V usage is TRBV29-1 and J usage is TRBJ1-2; unclear D gene. V was shortened by 3 bases and J by 6 bases, with 11 bases between the two germline ends. The CDR3 spans 12 residues. Germline loops: CDR1 SQVTM, CDR2 ANQGSEA. The CDR3 spells CSVDGSADGYTF. CDR3 sequence (DNA): TGCAGCGTTGACGGGTCTGCAGATGGCTACACCTTC.

The chain is built from TRBV13 and TRBJ1-3; TRBD1 is a possible D gene (6 bases). CDR3 size: 16 residues. Trimming pared 4 bases from V and 0 bases from J, leaving 13 bases between. Germline values: CDR1 PRHDT, CDR2 FYEKMQ (reference sequence). CDR3 protein: CASSSRQVGSGNTIYF. CDR3 nucleotides: TGTGCCAGCAGCTCACGACAGGTTGGCTCTGGAAACACCATATATTTT.

Details on this clonotype: A much larger clone differs by one base, so this may be a read error. The CDR3 region is CASSYSGGRGQHQHF. The DNA for the CDR3 is TGTGCCAGCAGTTACTCGGGGGGGCGCGGTCAGCACCAGCATTTT. The chain couples TRBV6-5 to TRBJ1-5; TRBD1 is a possible D gene (6 bases). The CDR3 runs 15 residues. The germline gives CDR1 MNHEY, CDR2 SVGAGI.

This clonotype was seen repeatedly, ten times or more. The V gene is TRBV29-1, the J gene TRBJ1-1, with a tentative D call TRBD1 (6 bases). Per germline, CDR1 SQVTM and CDR2 ANQGSEA. This CDR3 has 12 amino acids. V gave up 5 bases and J gave up 1 base, with 8 bases separating them. The CDR3 spells CSVTTGNTEAFF. DNA of the CDR3: TGCAGCGTTACGACAGGGAACACTGAAGCTTTCTTT.

The chain is built from TRBV28 and TRBJ2-1; TRBD1 agrees at 10 bases. The CDR3 has 17 amino acids. J gave up 6 bases and V 6 bases, and 14 bases lay outside the gene matches. The germline V gene encodes CDR1 MDHEN and CDR2 SYDVKM. The CDR3 protein is CASRGTGARKVLNEQFF. CDR3 bases: TGTGCCAGCAGAGGGACAGGGGCCCGCAAAGTCCTCAATGAGCAGTTCTTC.

Points on this clonotype: Mismatch with germline at one junction end may stem from a read error. The J gene is TRBJ2-5, the V gene TRBV29-1, with unresolved D. This CDR3 spans 9 amino acids. The germline CDR1 and CDR2 sequences are SQVTM and ANQGSEA. The CDR3 reads CNVEETQYF. CDR3 DNA sequence: TGCAACGTTGAGGAGACCCAGTATTTC.

Comment on this clonotype: As the CDR3 is not closed by the conserved phenylalanine or tryptophan, this likely results from a read error. The chain combines TRBV11-2 with TRBJ2-2, with D tentatively TRBD1 or TRBD2 (6 bases each). The CDR3 totals 15 residues. Germline V lookup: CDR1 SGHAT, CDR2 FQNNGV. The CDR3 DNA is TGTGCCAGCAACTTAGGAGGGACACACACCGGGGAGCTGTTTTCT. This sequence encodes CASNLGGTHTGELFS.

In the case of this clonotype: A read error may explain this, as a much larger clone is one base away. The chain combines TRBV6-5 with TRBJ2-7; 8 nucleotides line up with TRBD2. V was pared by 4 bases and J by 0 bases, with 5 bases of the junction left unmatched. The germline V gene has CDR1 MNHEY and CDR2 SVGAGI. The CDR3 covers 15 residues. CDR3 region: CASSSLSGGSYEQYF. The CDR3, as DNA: TGTGCCAGCAGTTCCTTAAGCGGGGGCTCCTACGAGCAGTACTTC.

This clonotype was seen ten or more times. The chain uses TRBV10-2 and TRBJ2-7; D gene unclear. This CDR3 comprises 16 residues. Looked up from germline, CDR1 is WSHSY and CDR2 is SAAADI. The V end was cut by 1 base, the J end by 0 bases, with 13 bases between. This CDR3 reads CASSEWYRSDSYEQYF. In DNA form, the CDR3 reads TGCGCCAGCAGTGAGTGGTACAGATCAGACTCCTACGAGCAGTACTTC.

As for this clonotype: A clone one base away is much larger, so this may be a read error. This chain links TRBV29-1 with TRBJ2-3, with 8 bases identical to TRBD2. There are 14 residues in the CDR3. V lost 4 bases, J lost 5 bases, and 8 bases stayed unmatched. CDR1 is SQVTM, CDR2 ANQGSEA, per germline. CDR3 in amino acids: CSVANGRGIDTQYF. CDR3 bases: TGCAGCGTTGCTAACGGGAGGGGGATAGATACGCAGTATTTT.

The V gene is TRBV7-3, the J gene TRBJ2-1; D is perhaps TRBD2 (5 bases). V was pared by 2 bases and J by 5 bases, with 10 bases between. CDR1 is SGHTA and CDR2 is FQGTGA in the germline V gene. The length of the CDR3 is 14 residues. The CDR3 sequence is CASSLGGPDNEQFF. For the CDR3, the DNA is TGTGCCAGCAGCTTAGGCGGGCCAGACAATGAGCAGTTCTTC.

There are a few counts of this clonotype. The V and J genes are TRBV5-6 and TRBJ2-7; TRBD1 or TRBD2 may be the D gene (5 bases each). Trimming pared 0 bases from V and 2 bases from J, leaving 9 bases between. CDR3 size: 14 residues. CDR1 and CDR2 from the germline V gene are SGHDT and YYEEEE. CDR3 sequence: CASSLGVGAYEQYF. CDR3 DNA sequence: TGTGCCAGCAGCTTGGGAGTGGGGGCCTACGAGCAGTACTTC.

The V call is TRBV11-1, the J call TRBJ1-4; D is unclear. This CDR3 spans 12 amino acids. The germline V and J ends were trimmed by 5 bases and 11 bases, with 12 bases remaining between them. Germline CDR1 reads SGHAT; CDR2 reads FQDESV (reference sequence). CDR3: CASSHKGEKLFF. The CDR3 DNA reads as TGTGCCAGCAGCCACAAGGGTGAGAAACTGTTTTTT.

A word on this clonotype: This may stem from a read error, because a much larger clone lies one nucleotide away. This is likely a read error, given that the CDR3 carries no conserved phenylalanine or tryptophan at its end. The chain has TRBV12-3 or TRBV12-4 and TRBJ2-7; no reliable D call. Trimming removed 1 base from V and 0 bases from J, with 7 bases in between. CDR3 length: 14 amino acids. The CDR3, as DNA: TGTGCCAGCAGTTTAGTACAGAGCTCCTACGAGCAGTACTAC. It codes for CASSLVQSSYEQYY.

The J gene is TRBJ1-5, the V gene TRBV4-1; D ambiguous. The CDR3 sequence is 14 residues long. The germline CDR1 and CDR2 sequences are MGHRA and YSYEKL. Trimming shortened V by 1 base and J by 5 bases, and 9 bases separated the two germline ends. The DNA for the CDR3 is TGCGCCAGCAGCCAAGTCCAGACTTATCAGCCCCAGCATTTT. This codes for CASSQVQTYQPQHF.

The J gene is TRBJ2-3, the V gene TRBV11-2; weak D call: TRBD2 (6 bases). Trimming shortened V by 5 bases and J by 2 bases, and 17 bases separated the two germline ends. The CDR3 has 16 amino acids. Per germline, CDR1 SGHAT and CDR2 FQNNGV. The CDR3 nucleotides are TGTGCCAGCAGCCGAGGACTAACAGACACCACAGATACGCAGTATTTT. It yields the protein CASSRGLTDTTDTQYF.

Note on this clonotype: The conserved final phenylalanine or tryptophan is absent from the CDR3, which likely points to a read error. V and J are TRBV6-5 and TRBJ1-2; the D gene is possibly TRBD1 (5 bases). The CDR3 spans 14 residues. Trimming cost V 6 bases and J 4 bases, with 15 bases left between them. Per germline, CDR1 MNHEY and CDR2 SVGAGI. Here the CDR3 reads CASSPGGCGYGYTL. Written as DNA, the CDR3 is TGTGCCAGCAGCCCCGGGGGGTGCGGCTATGGCTACACCCTC.

Comment on this clonotype: One end of the junction varies from germline; a read error may be responsible. The chain couples TRBV11-3 to TRBJ2-7; TRBD1 is a possible D gene (6 bases). This CDR3 region has 15 residues. Germline V gene sequence: CDR1 SGHNT, CDR2 YENEEA. The CDR3 sequence: CVSSLARTASGEQYF. In DNA, the CDR3 is TGTGTCAGCAGCTTAGCGAGGACAGCGTCGGGCGAGCAGTACTTC. The complete variable domain, with remaining parts taken from reference TRBV11-3 and TRBJ2-7, reads EAGVVQSPRYKIIEKKQPVAFWCNPISGHNTLYWYLQNLGQGPELLIRYENEEAVDDSQLPKDRFSAERLKGVDSTLKIQPAELGDSAVYLCVSSLARTASGEQYFGPGTRLTVT.

This clonotype was counted at least ten times. The rearrangement links TRBV5-6 to TRBJ2-7; TRBD2 matches 8 bases. The CDR3 length is 13 residues. Germline V lookup: CDR1 SGHDT, CDR2 YYEEEE. J was trimmed by 6 bases and V by 1 base; bases with no gene match: 3. The CDR3 nucleotides read TGTGCCAGCAGCTTGCCCAGCGGGAGCGAGCAGTACTTC. This translates into CASSLPSGSEQYF.

This clonotype was seen at least ten times. This chain links TRBV11-2 with TRBJ2-5, with 8 bases identical to TRBD1. The CDR3 length is 14 residues. Germline trimming cut 6 bases from V and 5 bases from J; bases unmatched to any gene: 8. From germline, CDR1 is SGHAT and CDR2 FQNNGV. Written as DNA, the CDR3 is TGTGCCAGCAGTATCAGGGGGCCAGGGGAGACCCAGTACTTC. It yields the protein CASSIRGPGETQYF.

This rearrangement joins TRBV10-1 to TRBJ2-7, with D possibly being TRBD1 (5 bases). The V and J ends lost 0 bases and 5 bases respectively, with 11 bases between them. This CDR3 is 14 amino acids long. The germline CDR1 and CDR2 sequences are WNHNN and SYGVQD (reference sequence). Written as DNA, the CDR3 is TGCGCCAGCAGTGAGTCGACCTCAGGGAACGAGCAGTACTTC. Its translation: CASSESTSGNEQYF.

In regard to this clonotype: This could be a read error, since a much larger clone is one nucleotide away. V is TRBV7-8 and J is TRBJ2-1; the match to TRBD2 covers 9 bases. V lost 3 bases, J lost 5 bases, and 11 bases stayed unmatched. This CDR3 spans 17 amino acids. CDR1 and CDR2 from the germline V gene are SGHVS and FQNEAQ. The CDR3 protein is CASSFPPGTSWHNEQFF. CDR3 coding DNA: TGTGCCAGCAGCTTCCCTCCAGGGACTAGCTGGCACAATGAGCAGTTCTTC.

There are many counts of this clonotype. The V gene is TRBV29-1, the J gene TRBJ2-1; 12 positions agree with TRBD2. With V trimmed by 4 bases and J by 9 bases, 7 bases remained unmatched. Germline CDR1 is SQVTM and CDR2 is ANQGSEA. CDR3 length equals 14 residues. The chain's CDR3 is CSVVLAGGPIEQFF. In nucleotides, the CDR3 is TGCAGCGTTGTGCTAGCGGGAGGGCCTATTGAGCAGTTCTTC.

This clonotype was counted once. Just one base apart from a much larger clone, this may be a read error. The chain is built from TRBV6-1 and TRBJ1-5; unclear D gene. Germline V lookup: CDR1 MNHNS, CDR2 SASEGT. The CDR3 has 13 amino acids. The CDR3 DNA reads as TGTGCCAGCAGTGATATCGAGGCGCGGCCCAAGCATTTT. Its translation: CASSDIEARPKHF.